The 8 T cell receptor beta chains below come from one sample, sequenced in a study of molecular identifiers for immune sequencing clone quantification. TCRdb used MiXCR to reprocess the PCR reads, holding one entry per CDR3 protein. Of about 640,000 distinct CDR3 sequences in the sample, roughly 21% were seen once. The material sequenced was naive CD8+ T cells from blood, with Jurkat cell RNA spiked in. Subset: FACS-sorted CD8+CD4-CCR7+CD45RA+ naive T cells. The receptors were gathered from a human donor in good health. Some libraries in this study had Jurkat cell RNA spiked in.

This clonotype was counted many times. The rearrangement links TRBV30 to TRBJ2-5; no clear D gene. The CDR3 length is 14 residues. The ends were cut back, 1 base at V and 1 base at J, with 10 bases in the middle. Germline CDR1 and CDR2: GTSNPN and SVGIG (reference sequence). This CDR3 reads CAWSASAPQETQYF. The DNA of the CDR3 is TGTGCCTGGAGTGCAAGCGCCCCCCAAGAGACCCAGTACTTC. The complete variable domain, with remaining parts taken from reference TRBV30 and TRBJ2-5, reads SQTIHQWPATLVQPVGSPLSLECTVEGTSNPNLYWYRQAAGRGLQLLFYSVGIGQISSEVPQNLSASRPQDRQFILSSKKLLLSDSGFYLCAWSASAPQETQYFGPGTRLLVL.

This clonotype was seen repeatedly, ten times or more. The J gene is TRBJ1-2, the V gene TRBV29-1, with D possibly matching TRBD1 (6 bases). Per the germline V gene, CDR1 is SQVTM and CDR2 is ANQGSEA. The CDR3 extends over 16 amino acids. V dropped 0 bases and J dropped 4 bases, with 18 bases sitting between them. The CDR3 sequence is CSVEDHTRGSLYGYTF. CDR3 DNA: TGCAGCGTTGAAGACCACACCAGGGGTTCTCTCTATGGCTACACCTTC. The full variable domain, in which reference TRBV29-1 and TRBJ1-2 provide the parts outside the CDR3, is SAVISQKPSRDICQRGTSLTIQCQVDSQVTMMFWYRQQPGQSLTLIATANQGSEATYESGFVIDKFPISRPNLTFSTLTVSNMSPEDSSIYLCSVEDHTRGSLYGYTFGSGTRLTVV.

For this clonotype: With a much larger clone just one base away, this may be a read error. The chain joins TRBV7-2 to TRBJ1-1; D uncertain. Trimming left V 2 bases short and J 4 bases short, with 8 bases between. The germline V gene has CDR1 SGHTA and CDR2 FQGNSA. The length of the CDR3 is 13 residues. The CDR3 sequence: CASSLLMSTEAFF. As DNA, the CDR3 is TGTGCCAGCAGCTTATTAATGAGCACTGAAGCTTTCTTT. The variable domain in full, completed from reference TRBV7-2 and TRBJ1-1, reads GAGVSQSPSNKVTEKGKDVELRCDPISGHTALYWYRQSLGQGLEFLIYFQGNSAPDKSGLPSDRFSAERTGGSVSTLTIQRTQQEDSAVYLCASSLLMSTEAFFGQGTRLTVV.

Of note for this clonotype: Since a much larger clone is just one base distant, this may be a read error. The final CDR3 position lacks the conserved phenylalanine or tryptophan, pointing to a likely read error. The CDR3 loop reads CASSPPRDTDTQYL. The CDR3 DNA reads TGTGCCAGCAGCCCCCCGCGCGACACAGATACGCAGTATCTT. J is TRBJ2-3 and V is TRBV16; D is undetermined. The germline gives CDR1 KGHSY, CDR2 FQNENV. Trimming stripped 4 bases from V and 2 bases from J, with 10 bases between. The CDR3 loop spans 14 amino acids.

This clonotype was seen at least ten times. The V and J genes are TRBV3-1 and TRBJ2-2, with D maybe TRBD2 (6 bases). The CDR3 contains 17 residues. Germline V lookup: CDR1 LGHDT, CDR2 YNNKEL (reference sequence). With 0 bases removed from V and 1 base from J, the gap between germline ends came to 12 bases. CDR3: CASSQERGEGNTGELFF. The CDR3, as DNA: TGTGCCAGCAGCCAAGAGCGCGGGGAAGGGAACACCGGGGAGCTGTTTTTT.

Of note for this clonotype: A read error may be the cause here, since a much bigger clone is one base away. This chain uses TRBV14 with TRBJ1-1; the D is unclear. Trimming pared 4 bases from V and 4 bases from J, leaving 16 bases between. The CDR3 covers 15 residues. Germline values: CDR1 SGHDN, CDR2 FVKESK. The CDR3 loop reads CASSPIKVFGTEAFF. The CDR3, as DNA: TGTGCCAGCAGCCCTATTAAGGTTTTTGGCACTGAAGCTTTCTTT. Combining the CDR3 with reference TRBV14 and TRBJ1-1 gives the whole variable domain EAGVTQFPSHSVIEKGQTVTLRCDPISGHDNLYWYRRVMGKEIKFLLHFVKESKQDESGMPNNRFLAERTGGTYSTLKVQPAELEDSGVYFCASSPIKVFGTEAFFGQGTRLTVV.

This clonotype was seen only a few times. The genes are TRBV4-1 and TRBJ2-5; 8 positions agree with TRBD2. The CDR3 runs 16 residues. The junction had 11 bases not matched to a gene; V was cut back by 3 bases and J by 5 bases. The germline gives CDR1 MGHRA, CDR2 YSYEKL. The CDR3 DNA is TGCGCCAGCAGCCACGAACTAGCGGTCCAAGCCGAGACCCAGTACTTC. Translating it yields CASSHELAVQAETQYF.

Points on this clonotype: A read error may produce the germline difference seen at one junction end. This chain connects TRBV12-3 or TRBV12-4 to TRBJ1-2; no definite D call. The CDR3 consists of 13 residues. Here the CDR3 DNA reads TGTGCCAGCAGGGGCAGCCTCTACTATGGCTACGCCTTC. It yields the protein CASRGSLYYGYAF.